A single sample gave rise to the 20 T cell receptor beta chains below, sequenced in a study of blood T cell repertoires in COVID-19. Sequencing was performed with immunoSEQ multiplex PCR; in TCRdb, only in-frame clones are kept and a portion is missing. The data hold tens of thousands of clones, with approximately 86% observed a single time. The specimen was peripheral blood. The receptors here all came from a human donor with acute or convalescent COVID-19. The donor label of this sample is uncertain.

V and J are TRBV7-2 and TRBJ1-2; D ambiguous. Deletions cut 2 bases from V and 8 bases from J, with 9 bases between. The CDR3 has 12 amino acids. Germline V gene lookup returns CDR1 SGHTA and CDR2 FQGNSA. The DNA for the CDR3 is TGTGCCAGCAGCTTAACTACAAGCGGCTACACCTTC. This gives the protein CASSLTTSGYTF.

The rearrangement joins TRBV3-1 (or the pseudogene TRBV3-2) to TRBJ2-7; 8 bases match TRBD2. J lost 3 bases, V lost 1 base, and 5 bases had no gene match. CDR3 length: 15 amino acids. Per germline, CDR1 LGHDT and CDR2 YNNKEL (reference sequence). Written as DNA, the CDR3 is TGTGCCAGCAGCCAAGGGGGCGGGGGGCACTACGAGCAGTACTTC. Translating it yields CASSQGGGGHYEQYF.

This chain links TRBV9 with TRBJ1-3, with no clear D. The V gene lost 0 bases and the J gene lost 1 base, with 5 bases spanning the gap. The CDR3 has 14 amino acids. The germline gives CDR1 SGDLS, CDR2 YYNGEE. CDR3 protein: CASSVARSGNTIYF. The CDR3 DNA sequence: TGTGCCAGCAGCGTAGCGAGGTCTGGAAACACCATATATTTT.

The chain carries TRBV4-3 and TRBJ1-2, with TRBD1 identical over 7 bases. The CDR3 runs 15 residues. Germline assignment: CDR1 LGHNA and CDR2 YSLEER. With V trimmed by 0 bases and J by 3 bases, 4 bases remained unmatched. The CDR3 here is CASSQDRDRDYGYTF. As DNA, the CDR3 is TGCGCCAGCAGCCAAGATCGAGACAGGGACTATGGCTACACCTTC.

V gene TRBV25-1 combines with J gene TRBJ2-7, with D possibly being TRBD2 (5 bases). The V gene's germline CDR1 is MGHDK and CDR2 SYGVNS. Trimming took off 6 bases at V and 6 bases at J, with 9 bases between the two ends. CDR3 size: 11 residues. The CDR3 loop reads CASSDGVEQYF. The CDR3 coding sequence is TGTGCCAGCAGCGACGGGGTCGAGCAGTACTTC.

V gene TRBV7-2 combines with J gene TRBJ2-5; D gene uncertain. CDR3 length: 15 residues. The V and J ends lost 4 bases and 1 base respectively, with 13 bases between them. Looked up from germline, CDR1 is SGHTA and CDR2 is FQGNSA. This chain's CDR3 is CASSSPRALQETQYF. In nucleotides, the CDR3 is TGTGCCAGCAGCTCCCCTCGAGCCCTCCAAGAGACCCAGTACTTC.

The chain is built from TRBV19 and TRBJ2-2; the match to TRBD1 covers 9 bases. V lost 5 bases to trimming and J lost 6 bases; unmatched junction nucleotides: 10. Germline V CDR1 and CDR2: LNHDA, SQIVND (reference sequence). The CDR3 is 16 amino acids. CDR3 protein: CASSPGTGLRAGELFF. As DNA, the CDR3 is TGTGCCAGTAGTCCCGGGACAGGGCTAAGAGCCGGGGAGCTGTTTTTT.

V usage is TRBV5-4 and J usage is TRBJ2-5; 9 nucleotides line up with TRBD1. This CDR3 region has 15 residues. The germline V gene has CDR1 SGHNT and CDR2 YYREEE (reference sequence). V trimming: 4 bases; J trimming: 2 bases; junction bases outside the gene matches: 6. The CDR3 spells CASSRRTGDQETQYF. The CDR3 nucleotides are TGTGCCAGCAGCCGTCGGACAGGGGATCAAGAGACCCAGTACTTC. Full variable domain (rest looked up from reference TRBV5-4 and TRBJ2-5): ETGVTQSPTHLIKTRGQQVTLRCSSQSGHNTVSWYQQALGQGPQFIFQYYREEENGRGNFPPRFSGLQFPNYSSELNVNALELDDSALYLCASSRRTGDQETQYFGPGTRLLVL.

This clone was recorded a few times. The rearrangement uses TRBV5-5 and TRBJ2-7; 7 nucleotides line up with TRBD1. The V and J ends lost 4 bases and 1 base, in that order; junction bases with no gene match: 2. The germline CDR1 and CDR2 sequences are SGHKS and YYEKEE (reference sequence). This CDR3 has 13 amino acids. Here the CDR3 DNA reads TGTGCCAGCAGCGGGGACAGTTCCTACGAGCAGTACTTC. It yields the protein CASSGDSSYEQYF.

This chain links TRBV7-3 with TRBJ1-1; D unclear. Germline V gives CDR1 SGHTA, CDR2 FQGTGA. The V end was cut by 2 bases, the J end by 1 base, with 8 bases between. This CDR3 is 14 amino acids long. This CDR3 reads CASSLSGPNTEAFF. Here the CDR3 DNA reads TGTGCCAGCAGCTTATCAGGTCCGAACACTGAAGCTTTCTTT.

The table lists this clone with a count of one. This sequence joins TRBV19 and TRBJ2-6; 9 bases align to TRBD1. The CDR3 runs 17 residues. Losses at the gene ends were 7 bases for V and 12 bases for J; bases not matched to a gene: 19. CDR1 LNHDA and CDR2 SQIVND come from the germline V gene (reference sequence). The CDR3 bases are TGTGCCAGTACCAAGAGGGGCACAGGGGGCGAGATCCGCGTCCTGACTTTC. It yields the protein CASTKRGTGGEIRVLTF.

Here the CDR3 reads CASSYPGSYEQYF. CDR3 bases: TGTGCCAGCAGTTACCCGGGCTCCTACGAGCAGTACTTC. The chain recombines TRBV6-5 with TRBJ2-7, with D unresolved. This CDR3 comprises 13 residues. Germline assignment: CDR1 MNHEY and CDR2 SVGAGI. The V gene lost 2 bases and the J gene lost 0 bases, with 5 bases spanning the gap.

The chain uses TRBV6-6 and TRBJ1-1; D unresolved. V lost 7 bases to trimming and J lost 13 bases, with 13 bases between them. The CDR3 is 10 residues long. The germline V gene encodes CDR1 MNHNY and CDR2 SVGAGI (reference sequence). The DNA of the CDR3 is TGTGCCAGCAAGGCGGCGAGTCATTTCTTT. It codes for CASKAASHFF.

In nucleotides, the CDR3 is TGTGCCAGCAGCTCCGGGACAGACTCCTACGAGCAGTACTTC. It codes for CASSSGTDSYEQYF. The chain links TRBV2 to TRBJ2-7, with 7 bases matching TRBD1. V lost 6 bases and J lost 0; bases outside the gene matches: 5. This CDR3 is built from 14 residues. Looked up from germline, CDR1 is SNHLY and CDR2 is FYNNEI.

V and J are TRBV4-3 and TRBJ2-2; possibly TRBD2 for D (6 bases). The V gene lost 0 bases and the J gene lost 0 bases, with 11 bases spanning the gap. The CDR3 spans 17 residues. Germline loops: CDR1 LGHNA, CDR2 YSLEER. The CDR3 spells CASSQDWLAANTGELFF. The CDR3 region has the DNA TGCGCCAGCAGCCAAGATTGGTTAGCGGCGAACACCGGGGAGCTGTTTTTT.

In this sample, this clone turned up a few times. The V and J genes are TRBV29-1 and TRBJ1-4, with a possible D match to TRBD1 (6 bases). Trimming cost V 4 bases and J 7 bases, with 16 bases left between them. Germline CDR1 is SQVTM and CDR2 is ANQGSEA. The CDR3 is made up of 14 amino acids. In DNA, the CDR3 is TGCAGCGTTGTTGTCGGGGGGCTTGTTGAAAAACTGTTTTTT. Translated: CSVVVGGLVEKLFF.

The CDR3 here is CASSTDRDRGNIQYF. DNA of the CDR3: TGCGCCAGCAGCACTGACCGGGACAGGGGAAACATTCAGTACTTC. This rearrangement joins TRBV5-1 to TRBJ2-4; TRBD1 matches 10 bases. V was clipped by 4 bases and J by 6 bases; unmatched bases: 7. CDR3 length: 15 amino acids. In germline, CDR1 is SGHRS, CDR2 YFSETQ.

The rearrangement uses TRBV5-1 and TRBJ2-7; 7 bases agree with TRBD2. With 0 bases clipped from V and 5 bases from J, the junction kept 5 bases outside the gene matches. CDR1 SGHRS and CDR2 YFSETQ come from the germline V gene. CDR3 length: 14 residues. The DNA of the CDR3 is TGCGCCAGCAGCTTGGGCGGGAGTGAGCACGAGCAGTACTTC. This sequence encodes CASSLGGSEHEQYF.

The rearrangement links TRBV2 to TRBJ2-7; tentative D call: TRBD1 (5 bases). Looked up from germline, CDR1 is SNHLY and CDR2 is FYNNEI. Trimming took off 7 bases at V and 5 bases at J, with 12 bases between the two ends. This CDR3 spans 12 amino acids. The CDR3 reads CASKARVHEQYF. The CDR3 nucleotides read TGTGCCAGCAAGGCCAGGGTCCACGAGCAGTACTTC.

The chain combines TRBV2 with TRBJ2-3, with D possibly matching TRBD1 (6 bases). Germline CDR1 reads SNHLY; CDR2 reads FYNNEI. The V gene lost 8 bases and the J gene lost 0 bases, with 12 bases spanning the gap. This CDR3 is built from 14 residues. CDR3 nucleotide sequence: TGTGCCAGCGGACAGCTTTCTAGCACAGATACGCAGTATTTT. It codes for CASGQLSSTDTQYF.